This record looks at one T cell receptor beta chain sequence and its context. Antigen unknown. Assay used: immunoSEQ multiplex PCR; TCRdb lists only in-frame clones, some missing. The data show 60,000 or so clones, with 85% to 95% seen just once and roughly 2.4% held by the top ten. It was the roughly 130-subject validation cohort, separate from the approximately 690-subject first cohort, to which the donors belonged. The entry originates in a study of cytomegalovirus exposure and HLA in healthy donors. Study information: Per a later analysis, the roughly 670 first-cohort and some 110 validation repertoires shared one platform.

Points from the study as a whole: A few of the chains that were CMV-associated were confirmed in vitro to be specific for CMV antigens. The TCR clusters that emerged in the first cohort tended, a later analysis found, to co-occur in the approximately 120 validation repertoires.

This CDR3 has 15 residues. Germline V gene sequence: CDR1 SGHNT, CDR2 YYREEE (reference sequence). Trimming cost V 0 bases and J 3 bases, with 12 bases left between them. Input material: PBMCs. The J gene is TRBJ1-2, the V gene TRBV5-4, with D possibly matching TRBD1 (5 bases). The TCR was taken from a man aged 18 to 30 in good health and CMV-seronegative. The CDR3 reads CASSLDQGSDYGYTF. In DNA, the CDR3 is TGTGCCAGCAGCTTGGATCAGGGAAGCGACTATGGCTACACCTTC.